This is a list of T cell receptor beta chains from one sample in a study of blood T cell repertoires in COVID-19. Produced via immunoSEQ multiplex PCR; TCRdb's table is partial and in-frame only. The table includes over 30,000 clones, 90% detected once. Sequenced: peripheral blood. These TCRs come from a man aged 70-80 years with acute or convalescent COVID-19. CDR3s include the opening cysteine and the closing phenylalanine or tryptophan.

v_gene: TRBV11-2; j_gene: TRBJ1-4; CDR3aa: CASSRNRGTNEKLFF
v_gene: TRBV14; j_gene: TRBJ1-1; CDR3aa: CASSRNDRGAFF
v_gene: TRBV4-3; j_gene: TRBJ2-4; CDR3aa: CASSQEAGLAKNIQYF
v_gene: TRBV18; j_gene: TRBJ2-6; CDR3aa: CASSPQGAGANVLTF
v_gene: TRBV10-3; j_gene: TRBJ2-2; CDR3aa: CAISRGNPGELFF
v_gene: TRBV18; j_gene: TRBJ2-1; CDR3aa: CASSPRLAGGTSYNEQFF
v_gene: TRBV19; j_gene: TRBJ1-3; CDR3aa: CASSIHGVTGNTIYF
v_gene: TRBV7-2; j_gene: TRBJ1-3; CDR3aa: CASSLVGGTGNTIYF
v_gene: TRBV7-9; j_gene: TRBJ2-5; CDR3aa: CASSLPRQEETQYF
v_gene: TRBV3-1/TRBV3-2; j_gene: TRBJ1-1; CDR3aa: CASSHNREAFF